This T cell receptor beta chain came from a study of blood T cell repertoires in COVID-19 (TCRdb year 2020). Describing the broader study: Samples covering the acute and convalescent phases of COVID-19 were provided by collaborators in the United States, Italy and Spain. The prospective study material was composed of cDNA or gDNA derived from T cells, B-cell-depleted T cells, or PBMCs. Where HLA class I and class II types were available, the types were taken from metadata supplied by the sample provider, not from assay-based typing. The repertoires were released in a freely available public database meant as a resource for research on the immune response to SARS-CoV-2. The samples were drawn from two sources: the first 160 participants of the ongoing ImmuneRACE study, and 1,254 subjects contributed by 6 global collaborators. Deeply sampled blood TCRbeta repertoires from subjects exposed to, actively infected with, or recovered from COVID-19 were included in the dataset. A de-identified subject ID, COVID-19 status, age in years and sex were almost always included in the sample metadata. What the research found in general, with its limitations: The quantity of clinical and demographic metadata differed by source and by participant and was supplied without curation.

Notes on this clone: This clone's antigen is unknown. The record has no base qualities; no much larger clone is one base away.

The immunoSEQ Assay, a bias-controlled multiplex PCR, was used to amplify TCRbeta CDR3 regions from genomic DNA. Concerning the study's data processing: Within the assay, amplification of reference gene primers was used to estimate how many nucleated cells each sample contained. To quantify the absolute abundance of each unique TCRbeta CDR3 rearrangement, sequence reads were collapsed and filtered. For each sample, productive Simpson clonality was calculated as the square root of Simpson's diversity index over productive rearrangements. In its TCRdb copy, this immuneACCESS table keeps in-frame sequences only and misses some clones. Where compared with another copy, unresolved V genes explain less than half of these, and the others have no known cause. V and J calls and clone size are as listed in that table; D and trimming were resolved from the DNA. The sample contains over 30,000 clones, over 70% of them found a single time. The ten largest clones capture 25% to 30% of the sample.

The collaborating institutions used their own protocols to collect whole blood in K2EDTA tubes. For TCRbeta analysis, collaborators shipped samples as frozen whole blood, isolated PBMCs, or DNA extracted from either of those sample types. Via the germline V gene, CDR1 is MNHEY and CDR2 SVGAGI. Including the terminal cysteine and phenylalanine, the CDR3 comprises 13 residues. Solely the CDR3 DNA is kept, with 39 bases framed from the first base. From V the trimming removes 2 bases and from J it removes 8 bases, while the gene matches leave 4 bases of the junction unaccounted for. The TCR originated in a man older than 75 with active or convalescent COVID-19. Sequenced input: peripheral blood. The rearrangement combines TRBV6-5 with TRBJ1-2; 8 central nucleotides agree with TRBD1. The CDR3 protein sequence reads: CASSYQGALGYTF. Here is the DNA: TGTGCCAGCAGTTACCAGGGGGCTCTAGGCTACACCTTC.